This T cell receptor beta chain was captured by sequencing in a study of OX40 agonist ivuxolimab in advanced cancers. Study-wide context: Aged roughly 23 to 90 with a mean of about 63 years, they were 75% to 85% male. Earlier treatment with anti-PD-1, anti-PD-L1 or anti-CTLA-4 was permitted, and 30% to 40% had received some.

Germline V gene sequence: CDR1 KGHSH, CDR2 LQKENI. This CDR3 comprises 15 residues. V shed 3 bases and J shed 0 bases, with 10 bases lying between them. Regarding this clone: Its antigen is as yet unknown.

Generated by immunoSEQ multiplex PCR, the TCRdb table keeps only in-frame clones and is missing some. In the table there are fewer than 65,000 clones, around 86% of which are singletons. Broader study findings: CD4+ and CD8+ blood T cells expanded clonally by week 6 at 0.1 to 3.0 mg/kg. Mean expanded clone counts were higher in CD8+ than CD4+ T cells.

This clonotype was sampled from an adult with an advanced solid tumor such as melanoma, head and neck, liver or kidney cancer. Here the sequenced sample was CD4+ or CD8+ T cells sorted from blood, taken in a trial of the OX40 agonist ivuxolimab. V gene TRBV18 combines with J gene TRBJ2-3, with a possible D match to TRBD2 (5 bases). The CDR3 DNA reads TGTGCCAGCTCACCTGCTTGGACTAGCACAGATACGCAGTATTTT. It specifies CASSPAWTSTDTQYF.